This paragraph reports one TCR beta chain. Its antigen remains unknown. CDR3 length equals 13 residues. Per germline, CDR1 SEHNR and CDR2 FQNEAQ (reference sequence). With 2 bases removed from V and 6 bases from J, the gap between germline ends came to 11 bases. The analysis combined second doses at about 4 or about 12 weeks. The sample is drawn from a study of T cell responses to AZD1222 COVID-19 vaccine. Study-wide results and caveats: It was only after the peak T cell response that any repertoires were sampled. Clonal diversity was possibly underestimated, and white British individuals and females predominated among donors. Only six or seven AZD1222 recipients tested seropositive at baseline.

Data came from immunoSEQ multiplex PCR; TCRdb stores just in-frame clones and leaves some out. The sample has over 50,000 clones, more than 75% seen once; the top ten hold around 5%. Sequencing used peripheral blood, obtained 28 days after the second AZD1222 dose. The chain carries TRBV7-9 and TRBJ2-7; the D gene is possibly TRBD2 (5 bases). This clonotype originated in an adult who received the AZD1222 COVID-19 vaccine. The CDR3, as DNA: TGTGCCAGCAGCTTACCCCTAGCTCGCGAGCAGTACTTC. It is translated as CASSLPLAREQYF.